This TCR beta chain was sequenced in a study of tumor-infiltrating lymphocytes in primary liver carcinoma. Study-wide context: Ranging in age from 30 to 69 years, the patients were men and women.

The study, taken as a whole, reports: No more than about 8-24% of top clones could be seen in all five tumor regions. Lesser overlap characterized tumor-adjacent and tumor-blood pairs relative to tumor region pairs.

Germline V gene data show CDR1 as SGHRS and CDR2 as YFSETQ. V shed 4 bases, J shed 5 bases, and the junction held 8 bases outside the gene matches. This CDR3 is 16 amino acids long. This clonotype was seen a few times. Antigen: not known. A constant-region primer primed TCR beta cDNA synthesis from 400 to 600 ng of total RNA. What produced the TCR beta libraries was three nested multiplex PCR rounds using slightly modified ARM-PCR. Researchers ran the first two PCR rounds for ten to eleven cycles each with TRBV1-TRBV30 forward primers and a C-beta reverse primer. MiXCR, applied by TCRdb to the multiplex PCR reads, yields one record per CDR3 protein. The data hold 100,000 to 150,000 distinct CDR3 sequences, with around 64% observed a single time. From roughly 18-30 mg of unsorted bulk tissue, DNA and RNA were co-extracted together.

This TCR was recovered from a woman aged 60-75 years with primary liver carcinoma and hepatitis B virus infection. V gene TRBV5-1 combines with J gene TRBJ2-5; 13 bases line up with TRBD2. Material for sequencing was liver tumor tissue from sampling region 3. Subset specified: tumor region T3, left-lateral pole. CDR3 in DNA: TGCGCCAGCAGCACTTTACTAGCGGGAGGGCTTGAGACCCAGTACTTC. This sequence encodes CASSTLLAGGLETQYF. Using reference TRBV5-1 and TRBJ2-5 for the parts outside the CDR3, the full variable domain is KAGVTQTPRYLIKTRGQQVTLSCSPISGHRSVSWYQQTPGQGLQFLFEYFSETQRNKGNFPGRFSGRQFSNSRSEMNVSTLELGDSALYLCASSTLLAGGLETQYFGPGTRLLVL.